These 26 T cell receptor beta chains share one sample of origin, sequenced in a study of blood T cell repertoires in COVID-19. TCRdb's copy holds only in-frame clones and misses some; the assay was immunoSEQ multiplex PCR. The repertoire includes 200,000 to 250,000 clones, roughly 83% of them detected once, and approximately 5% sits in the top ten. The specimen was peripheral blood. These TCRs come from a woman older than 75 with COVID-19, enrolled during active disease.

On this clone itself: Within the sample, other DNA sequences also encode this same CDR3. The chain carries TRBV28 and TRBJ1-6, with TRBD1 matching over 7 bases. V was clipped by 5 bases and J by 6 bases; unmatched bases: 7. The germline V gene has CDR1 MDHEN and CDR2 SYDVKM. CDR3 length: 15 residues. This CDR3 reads CASSLRDSLNSPLHF. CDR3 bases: TGTGCCAGCAGTCTCCGGGACAGCCTTAATTCACCCCTCCACTTT. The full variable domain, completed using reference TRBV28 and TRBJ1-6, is DVKVTQSSRYLVKRTGEKVFLECVQDMDHENMFWYRQDPGLGLRLIYFSYDVKMKEKGDIPEGYSVSREKKERFSLILESASTNQTSMYLCASSLRDSLNSPLHFGNGTRLTVT.

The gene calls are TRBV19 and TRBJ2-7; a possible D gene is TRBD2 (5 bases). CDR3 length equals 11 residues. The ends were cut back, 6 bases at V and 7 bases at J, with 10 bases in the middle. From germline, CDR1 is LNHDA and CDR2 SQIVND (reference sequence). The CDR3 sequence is CASSREGEQYF. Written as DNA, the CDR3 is TGTGCCAGTAGCCGGGAAGGGGAGCAGTACTTC.

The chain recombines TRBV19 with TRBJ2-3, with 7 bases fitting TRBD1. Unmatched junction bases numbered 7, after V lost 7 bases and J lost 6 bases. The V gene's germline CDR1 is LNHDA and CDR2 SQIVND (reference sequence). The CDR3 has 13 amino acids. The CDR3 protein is CASKGRGFDTQYF. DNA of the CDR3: TGTGCCAGTAAAGGCAGGGGGTTCGATACGCAGTATTTT. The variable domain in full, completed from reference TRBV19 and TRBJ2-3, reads DGGITQSPKYLFRKEGQNVTLSCEQNLNHDAMYWYRQDPGQGLRLIYYSQIVNDFQKGDIAEGYSVSREKKESFPLTVTSAQKNPTAFYLCASKGRGFDTQYFGPGTRLTVL.

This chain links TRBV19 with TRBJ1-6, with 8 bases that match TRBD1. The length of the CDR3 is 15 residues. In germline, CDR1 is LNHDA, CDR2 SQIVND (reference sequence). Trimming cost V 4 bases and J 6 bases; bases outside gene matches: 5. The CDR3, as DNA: TGTGCCAGTAGTACGGGGACAGGTCTTAATTCACCCCTCCACTTT. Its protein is CASSTGTGLNSPLHF. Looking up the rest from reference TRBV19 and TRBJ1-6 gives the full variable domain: DGGITQSPKYLFRKEGQNVTLSCEQNLNHDAMYWYRQDPGQGLRLIYYSQIVNDFQKGDIAEGYSVSREKKESFPLTVTSAQKNPTAFYLCASSTGTGLNSPLHFGNGTRLTVT.

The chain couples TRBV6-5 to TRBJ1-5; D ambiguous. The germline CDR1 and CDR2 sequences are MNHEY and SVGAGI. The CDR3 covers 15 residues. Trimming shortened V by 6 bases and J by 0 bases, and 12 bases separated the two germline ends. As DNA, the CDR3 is TGTGCCAGCAGCCGAGGGTTTTATAGCAATCAGCCCCAGCATTTT. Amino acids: CASSRGFYSNQPQHF.

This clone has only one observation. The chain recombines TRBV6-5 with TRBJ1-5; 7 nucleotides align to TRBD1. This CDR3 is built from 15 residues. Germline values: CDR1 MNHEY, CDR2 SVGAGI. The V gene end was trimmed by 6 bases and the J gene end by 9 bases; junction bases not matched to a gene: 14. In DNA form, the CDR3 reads TGTGCCAGCAGCCCCCGGGACAGCCTAGCGGGGCCCCAGCATTTT. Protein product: CASSPRDSLAGPQHF.

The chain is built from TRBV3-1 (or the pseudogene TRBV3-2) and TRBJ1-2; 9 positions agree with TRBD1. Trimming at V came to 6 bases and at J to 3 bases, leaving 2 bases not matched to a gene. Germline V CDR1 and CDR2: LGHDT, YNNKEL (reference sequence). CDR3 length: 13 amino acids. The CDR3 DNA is TGTGCCAGCAGACAGGGGGCCGACTATGGCTACACCTTC. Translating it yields CASRQGADYGYTF.

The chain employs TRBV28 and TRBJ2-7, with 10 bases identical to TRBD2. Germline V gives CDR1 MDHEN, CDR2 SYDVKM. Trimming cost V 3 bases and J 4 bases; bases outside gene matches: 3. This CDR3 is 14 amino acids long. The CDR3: CASSFGLADYEQYF. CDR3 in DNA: TGTGCCAGCAGTTTTGGACTAGCGGATTACGAGCAGTACTTC.

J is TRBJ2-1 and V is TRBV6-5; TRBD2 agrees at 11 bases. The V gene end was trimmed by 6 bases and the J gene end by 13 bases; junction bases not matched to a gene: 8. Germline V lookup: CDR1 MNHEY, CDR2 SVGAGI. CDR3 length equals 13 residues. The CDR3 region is CASRALAGAGQFF. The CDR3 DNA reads TGTGCCAGCAGGGCACTAGCGGGGGCGGGCCAGTTCTTC.

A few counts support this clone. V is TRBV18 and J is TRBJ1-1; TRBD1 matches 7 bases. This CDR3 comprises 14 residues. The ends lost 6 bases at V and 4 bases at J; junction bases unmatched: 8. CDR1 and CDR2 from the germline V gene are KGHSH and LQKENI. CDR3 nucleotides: TGTGCCAGCTCGTCCATACAGGGGAGCACTGAAGCTTTCTTT. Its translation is CASSSIQGSTEAFF.

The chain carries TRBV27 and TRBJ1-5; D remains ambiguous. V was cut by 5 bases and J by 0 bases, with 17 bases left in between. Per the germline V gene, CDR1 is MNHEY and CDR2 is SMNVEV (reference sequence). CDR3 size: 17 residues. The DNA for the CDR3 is TGTGCCAGCAGTCCCCGGGATTTGTTCAATAGCAATCAGCCCCAGCATTTT. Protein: CASSPRDLFNSNQPQHF.

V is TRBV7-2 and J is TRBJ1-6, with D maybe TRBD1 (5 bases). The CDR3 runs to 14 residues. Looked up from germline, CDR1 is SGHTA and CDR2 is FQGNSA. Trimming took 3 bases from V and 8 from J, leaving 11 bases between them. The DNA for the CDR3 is TGTGCCAGCAGCTTGGAGGGGAGGTATTCACCCCTCCACTTT. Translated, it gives CASSLEGRYSPLHF. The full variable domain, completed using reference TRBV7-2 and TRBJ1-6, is GAGVSQSPSNKVTEKGKDVELRCDPISGHTALYWYRQSLGQGLEFLIYFQGNSAPDKSGLPSDRFSAERTGGSVSTLTIQRTQQEDSAVYLCASSLEGRYSPLHFGNGTRLTVT.

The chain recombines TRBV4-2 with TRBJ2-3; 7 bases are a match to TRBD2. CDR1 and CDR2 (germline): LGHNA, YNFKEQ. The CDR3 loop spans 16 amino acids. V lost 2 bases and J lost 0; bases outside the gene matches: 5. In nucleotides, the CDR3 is TGTGCCAGCAGCCAAACAGCGGGGTCTAGCACAGATACGCAGTATTTT. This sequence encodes CASSQTAGSSTDTQYF.

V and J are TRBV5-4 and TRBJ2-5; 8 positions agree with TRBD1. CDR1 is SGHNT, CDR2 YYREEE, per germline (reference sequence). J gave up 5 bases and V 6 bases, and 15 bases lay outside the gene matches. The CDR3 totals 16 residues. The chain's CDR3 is CASTLGQGASWETQYF. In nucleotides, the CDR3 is TGTGCCAGCACCTTAGGCCAGGGGGCTTCTTGGGAGACCCAGTACTTC.

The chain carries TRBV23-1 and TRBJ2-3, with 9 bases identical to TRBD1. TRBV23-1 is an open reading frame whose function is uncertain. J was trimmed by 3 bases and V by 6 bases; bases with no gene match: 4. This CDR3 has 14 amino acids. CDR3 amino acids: CASRGTGITDTQYF. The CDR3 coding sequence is TGCGCCAGCAGAGGGACAGGGATTACAGATACGCAGTATTTT.

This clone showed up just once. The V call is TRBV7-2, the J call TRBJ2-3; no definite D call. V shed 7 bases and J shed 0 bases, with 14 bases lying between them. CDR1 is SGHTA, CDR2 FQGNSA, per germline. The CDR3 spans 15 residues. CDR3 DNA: TGTGCCAGCACCTTCTTATGGCAGAGCACAGATACGCAGTATTTT. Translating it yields CASTFLWQSTDTQYF.

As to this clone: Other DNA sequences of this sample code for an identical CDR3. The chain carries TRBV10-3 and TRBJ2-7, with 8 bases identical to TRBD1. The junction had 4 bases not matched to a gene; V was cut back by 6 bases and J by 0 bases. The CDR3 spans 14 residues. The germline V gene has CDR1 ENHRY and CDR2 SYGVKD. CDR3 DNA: TGTGCCATCAGCGGACAGGGAAACTCCTACGAGCAGTACTTC. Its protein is CAISGQGNSYEQYF.

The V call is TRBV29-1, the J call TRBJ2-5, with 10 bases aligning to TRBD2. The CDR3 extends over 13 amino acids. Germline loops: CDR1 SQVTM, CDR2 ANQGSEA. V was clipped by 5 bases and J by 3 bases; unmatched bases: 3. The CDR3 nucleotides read TGCAGCGTTACTAGCGGGGTTAAAGAGACCCAGTACTTC. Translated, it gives CSVTSGVKETQYF.

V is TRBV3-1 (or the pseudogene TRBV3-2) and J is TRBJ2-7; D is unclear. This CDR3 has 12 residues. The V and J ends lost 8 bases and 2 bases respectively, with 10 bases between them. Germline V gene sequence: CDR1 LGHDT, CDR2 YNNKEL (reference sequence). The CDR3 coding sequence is TGTGCCAGCGGTGGCACCACCTACGAGCAGTACTTC. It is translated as CASGGTTYEQYF.

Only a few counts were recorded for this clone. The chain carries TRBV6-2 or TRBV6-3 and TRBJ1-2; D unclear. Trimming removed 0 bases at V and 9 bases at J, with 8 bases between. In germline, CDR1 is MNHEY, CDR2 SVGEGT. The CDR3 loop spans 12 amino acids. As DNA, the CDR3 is TGTGCCAGCAGTTACTCGTCAGGTAGCTACACCTTC. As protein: CASSYSSGSYTF.

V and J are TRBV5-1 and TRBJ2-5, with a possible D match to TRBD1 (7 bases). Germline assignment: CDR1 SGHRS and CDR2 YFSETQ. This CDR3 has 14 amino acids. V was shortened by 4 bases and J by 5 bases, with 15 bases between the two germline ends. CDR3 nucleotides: TGCGCCAGCAGCCGCGGACAGGAGGGGGAGACCCAGTACTTC. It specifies CASSRGQEGETQYF.

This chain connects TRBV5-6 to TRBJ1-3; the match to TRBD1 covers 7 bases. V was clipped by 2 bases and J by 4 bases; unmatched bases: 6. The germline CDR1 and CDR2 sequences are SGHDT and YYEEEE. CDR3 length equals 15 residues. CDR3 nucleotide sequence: TGTGCCAGCAGCTTAACAGGGGCGACGGGAAACACCATATATTTT. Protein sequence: CASSLTGATGNTIYF.

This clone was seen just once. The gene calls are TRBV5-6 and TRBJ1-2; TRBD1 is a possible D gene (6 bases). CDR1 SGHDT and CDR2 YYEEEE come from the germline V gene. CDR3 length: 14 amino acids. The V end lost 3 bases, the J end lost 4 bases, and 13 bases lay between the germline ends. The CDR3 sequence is CASSSPQGIYGYTF. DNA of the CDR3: TGTGCCAGCAGCTCCCCCCAGGGGATCTATGGCTACACCTTC.

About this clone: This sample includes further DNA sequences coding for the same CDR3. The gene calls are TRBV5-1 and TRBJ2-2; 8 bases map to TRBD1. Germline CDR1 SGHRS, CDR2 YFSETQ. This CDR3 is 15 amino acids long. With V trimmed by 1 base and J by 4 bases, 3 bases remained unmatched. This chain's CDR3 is CASSLRTGSTGELFF. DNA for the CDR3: TGCGCCAGCAGCTTGAGGACAGGGTCCACCGGGGAGCTGTTTTTT.

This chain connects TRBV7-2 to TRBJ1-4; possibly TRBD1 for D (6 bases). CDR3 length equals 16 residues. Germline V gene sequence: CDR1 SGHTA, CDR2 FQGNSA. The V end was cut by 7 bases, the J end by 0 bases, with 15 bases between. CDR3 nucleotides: TGTGCCAGCACCACTTATAGGGGGACAACTAATGAAAAACTGTTTTTT. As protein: CASTTYRGTTNEKLFF. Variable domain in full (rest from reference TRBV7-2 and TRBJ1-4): GAGVSQSPSNKVTEKGKDVELRCDPISGHTALYWYRQSLGQGLEFLIYFQGNSAPDKSGLPSDRFSAERTGGSVSTLTIQRTQQEDSAVYLCASTTYRGTTNEKLFFGSGTQLSVL.

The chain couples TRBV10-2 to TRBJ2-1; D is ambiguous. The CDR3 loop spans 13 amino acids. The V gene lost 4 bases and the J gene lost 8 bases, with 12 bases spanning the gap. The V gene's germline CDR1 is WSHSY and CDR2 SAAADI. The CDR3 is CASSGRSGDEQFF. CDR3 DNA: TGCGCCAGCAGTGGGCGGTCTGGCGATGAGCAGTTCTTC.